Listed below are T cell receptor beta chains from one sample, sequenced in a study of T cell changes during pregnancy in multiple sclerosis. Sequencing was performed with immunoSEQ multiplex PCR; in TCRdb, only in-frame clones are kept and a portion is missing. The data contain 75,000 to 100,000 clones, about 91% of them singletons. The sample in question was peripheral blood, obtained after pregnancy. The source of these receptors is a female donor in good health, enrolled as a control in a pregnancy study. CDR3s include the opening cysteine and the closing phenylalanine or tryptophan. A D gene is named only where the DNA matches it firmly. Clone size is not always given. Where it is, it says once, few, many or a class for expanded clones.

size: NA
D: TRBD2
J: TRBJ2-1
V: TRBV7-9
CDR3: CASSQRASGSSYNEQFF
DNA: TGTGCCAGCAGCCAACGGGCTAGCGGGAGCTCCTACAATGAGCAGTTCTTC

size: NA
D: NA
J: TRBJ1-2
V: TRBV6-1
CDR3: CASSEALQGRQTYGYTF
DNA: TGTGCCAGCAGTGAAGCGTTACAGGGCCGACAAACTTATGGCTACACCTTC

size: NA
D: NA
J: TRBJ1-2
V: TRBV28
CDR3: CASSLLAEYGYTF
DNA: TGTGCCAGCAGTTTATTAGCAGAGTATGGCTACACCTTC

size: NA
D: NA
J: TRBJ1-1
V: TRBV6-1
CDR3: CASSGHLNTEAFF
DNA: TGTGCCAGCAGCGGACACCTGAACACTGAAGCTTTCTTT

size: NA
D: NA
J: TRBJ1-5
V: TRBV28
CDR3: CASSPLGGISNQPQHF
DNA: TGTGCCAGCAGTCCCTTGGGGGGGATTAGCAATCAGCCCCAGCATTTT

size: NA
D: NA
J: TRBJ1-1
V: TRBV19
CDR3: CASSINLETEAFF
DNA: TGTGCCAGTAGTATTAACCTAGAAACTGAAGCTTTCTTT

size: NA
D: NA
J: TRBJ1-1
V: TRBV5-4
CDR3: CASSIDRHREAFF
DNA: TGTGCCAGCAGCATAGACAGGCACCGGGAAGCTTTCTTT

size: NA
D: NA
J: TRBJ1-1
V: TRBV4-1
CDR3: CASSQVSGRAEAFF
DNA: TGCGCCAGCAGCCAAGTTTCGGGGAGGGCTGAAGCTTTCTTT

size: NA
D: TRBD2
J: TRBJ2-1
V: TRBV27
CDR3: CASSFLLAGGPGNEQFF
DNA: TGTGCCAGCAGTTTTTTGCTAGCGGGAGGGCCGGGCAATGAGCAGTTCTTC

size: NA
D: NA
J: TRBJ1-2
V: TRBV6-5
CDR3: CASSSPGGTGGYTF
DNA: TGTGCCAGCAGTTCTCCGGGAGGGACGGGGGGCTACACCTTC

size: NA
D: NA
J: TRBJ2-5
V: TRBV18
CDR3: CASSLPNGQETQYF
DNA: TGTGCCAGCTCACTACCAAACGGCCAAGAGACCCAGTACTTC

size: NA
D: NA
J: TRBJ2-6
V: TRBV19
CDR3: CASRTDSGANVLTF
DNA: TGTGCCAGCAGGACAGATTCTGGGGCCAACGTCCTGACTTTC

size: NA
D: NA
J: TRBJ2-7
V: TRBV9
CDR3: CASSGGPLVGGPEGEQYF
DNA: TGTGCCAGCAGCGGCGGCCCCCTAGTGGGCGGGCCAGAGGGCGAGCAGTACTTC

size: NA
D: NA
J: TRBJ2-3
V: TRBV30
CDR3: CAWSVLNSFTDTQYF
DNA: TGTGCCTGGAGTGTACTCAACAGCTTCACAGATACGCAGTATTTT

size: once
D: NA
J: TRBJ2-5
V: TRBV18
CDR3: CASSPYQEAQYF
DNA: TGTGCCAGCTCGCCGTACCAAGAGGCCCAGTACTTC

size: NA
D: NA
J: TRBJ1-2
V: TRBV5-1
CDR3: CASSTGTGVSYGYTF
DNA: TGCGCCAGTTCCACCGGCACCGGGGTCTCTTATGGCTACACCTTC

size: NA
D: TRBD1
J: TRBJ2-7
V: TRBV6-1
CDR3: CASSENRGRPEQYF
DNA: TGTGCCAGCAGCGAAAACAGGGGGCGCCCGGAGCAGTACTTC